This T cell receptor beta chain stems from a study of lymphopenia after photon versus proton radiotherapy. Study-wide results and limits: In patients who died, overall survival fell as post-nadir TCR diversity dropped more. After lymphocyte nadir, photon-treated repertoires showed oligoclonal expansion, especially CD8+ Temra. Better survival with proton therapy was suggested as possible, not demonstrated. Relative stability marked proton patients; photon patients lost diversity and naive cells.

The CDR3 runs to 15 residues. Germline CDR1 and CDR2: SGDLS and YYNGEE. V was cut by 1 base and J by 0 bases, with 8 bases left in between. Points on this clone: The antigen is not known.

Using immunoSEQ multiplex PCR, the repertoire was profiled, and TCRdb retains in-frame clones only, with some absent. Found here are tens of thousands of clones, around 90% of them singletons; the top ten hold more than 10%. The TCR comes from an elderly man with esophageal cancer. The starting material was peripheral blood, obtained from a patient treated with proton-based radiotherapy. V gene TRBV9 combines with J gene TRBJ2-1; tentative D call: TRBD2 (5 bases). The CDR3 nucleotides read TGTGCCAGCAGCGTAAGCGGACTCTCCTACAATGAGCAGTTCTTC. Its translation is CASSVSGLSYNEQFF.